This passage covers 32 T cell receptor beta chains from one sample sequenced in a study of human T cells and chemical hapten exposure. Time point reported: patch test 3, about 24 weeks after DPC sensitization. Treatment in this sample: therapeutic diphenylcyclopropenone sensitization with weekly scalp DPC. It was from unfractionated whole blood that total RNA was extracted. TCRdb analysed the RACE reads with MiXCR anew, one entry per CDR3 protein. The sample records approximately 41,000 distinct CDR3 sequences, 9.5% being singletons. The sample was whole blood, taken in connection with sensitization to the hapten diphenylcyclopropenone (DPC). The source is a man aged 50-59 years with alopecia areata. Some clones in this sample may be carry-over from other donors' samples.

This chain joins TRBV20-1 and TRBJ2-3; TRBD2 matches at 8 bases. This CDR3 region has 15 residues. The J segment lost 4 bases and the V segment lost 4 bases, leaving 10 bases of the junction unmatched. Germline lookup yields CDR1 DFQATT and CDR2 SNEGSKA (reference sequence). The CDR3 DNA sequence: TGCAGTGCTACCGGGAGGGCCGTGGGGGCAGATACGCAGTATTTT. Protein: CSATGRAVGADTQYF.

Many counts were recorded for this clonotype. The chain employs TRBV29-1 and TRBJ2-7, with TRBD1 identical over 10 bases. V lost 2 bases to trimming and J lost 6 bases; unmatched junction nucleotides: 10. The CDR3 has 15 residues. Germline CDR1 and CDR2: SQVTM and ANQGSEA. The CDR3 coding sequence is TGCAGCGTTGAAATTAGGGACAGGGGAATGGGCGAGCAGTACTTC. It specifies CSVEIRDRGMGEQYF.

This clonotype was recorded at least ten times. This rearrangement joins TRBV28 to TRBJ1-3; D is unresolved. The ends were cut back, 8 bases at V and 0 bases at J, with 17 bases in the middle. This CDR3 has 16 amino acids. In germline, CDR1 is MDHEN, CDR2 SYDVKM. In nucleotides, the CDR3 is TGTGCCAGCGGCCATTGGACTTATGTCTCTGGAAACACCATATATTTT. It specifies CASGHWTYVSGNTIYF.

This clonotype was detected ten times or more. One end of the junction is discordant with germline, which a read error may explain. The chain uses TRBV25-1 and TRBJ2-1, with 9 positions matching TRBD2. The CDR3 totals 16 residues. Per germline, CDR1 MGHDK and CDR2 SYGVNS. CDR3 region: CASSEWGMGLADEQFF. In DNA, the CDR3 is TGTGCCAGCAGTGAGTGGGGGATGGGACTAGCAGATGAACAGTTCTTC.

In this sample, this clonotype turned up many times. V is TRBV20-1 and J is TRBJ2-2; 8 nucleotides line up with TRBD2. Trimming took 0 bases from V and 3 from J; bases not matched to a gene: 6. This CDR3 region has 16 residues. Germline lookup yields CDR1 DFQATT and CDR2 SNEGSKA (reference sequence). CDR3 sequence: CSARDGGRWDTGELFF. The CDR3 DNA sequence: TGCAGTGCTAGAGATGGCGGGAGGTGGGACACCGGGGAGCTGTTTTTT.

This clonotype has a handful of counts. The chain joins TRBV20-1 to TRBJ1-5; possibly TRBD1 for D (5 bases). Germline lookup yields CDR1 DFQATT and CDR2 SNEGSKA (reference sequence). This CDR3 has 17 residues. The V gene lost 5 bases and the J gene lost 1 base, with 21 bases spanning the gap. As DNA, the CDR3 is TGCAGTGCTCCTCTCGCTGACAGACGGGGAAGCAATCAGCCCCAGCATTTT. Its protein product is CSAPLADRRGSNQPQHF.

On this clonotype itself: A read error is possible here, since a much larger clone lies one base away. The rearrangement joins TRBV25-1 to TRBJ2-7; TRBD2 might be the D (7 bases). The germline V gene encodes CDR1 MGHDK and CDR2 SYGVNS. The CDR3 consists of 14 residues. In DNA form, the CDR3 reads TGTGTCAGCTATCCTGCGGGGGCACCCTACGAGCAGTACTTC. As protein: CVSYPAGAPYEQYF.

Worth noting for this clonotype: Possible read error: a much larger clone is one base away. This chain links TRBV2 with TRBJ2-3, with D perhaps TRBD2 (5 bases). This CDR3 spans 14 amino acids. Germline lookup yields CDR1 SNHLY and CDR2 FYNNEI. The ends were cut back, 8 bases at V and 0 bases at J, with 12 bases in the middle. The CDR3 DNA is TGTGCCAGCCTAGCAGGTGCTAGCACAGATACGCAGTATTTT. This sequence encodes CASLAGASTDTQYF.

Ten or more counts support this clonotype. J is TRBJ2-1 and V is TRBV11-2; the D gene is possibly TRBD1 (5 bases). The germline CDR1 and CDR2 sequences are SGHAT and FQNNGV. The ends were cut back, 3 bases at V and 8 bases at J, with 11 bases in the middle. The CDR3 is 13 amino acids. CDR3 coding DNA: TGTGCCAGCAGCTTCCAGGGTCTCCATGAGCAGTTCTTC. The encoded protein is CASSFQGLHEQFF.

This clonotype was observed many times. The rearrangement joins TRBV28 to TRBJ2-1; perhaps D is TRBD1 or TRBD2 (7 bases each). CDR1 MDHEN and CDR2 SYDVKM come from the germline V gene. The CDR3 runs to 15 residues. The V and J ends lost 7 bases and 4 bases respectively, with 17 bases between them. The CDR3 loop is CASTGGASGYNEQFF. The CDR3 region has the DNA TGTGCCAGCACAGGGGGGGCTAGCGGATACAATGAGCAGTTCTTC.

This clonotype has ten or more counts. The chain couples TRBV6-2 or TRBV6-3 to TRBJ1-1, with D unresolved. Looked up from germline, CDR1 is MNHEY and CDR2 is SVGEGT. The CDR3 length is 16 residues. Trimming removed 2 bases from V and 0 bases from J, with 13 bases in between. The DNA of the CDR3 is TGTGCCAGCAGTTACCCGTCGGCTGCGATGAACACTGAAGCTTTCTTT. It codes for CASSYPSAAMNTEAFF.

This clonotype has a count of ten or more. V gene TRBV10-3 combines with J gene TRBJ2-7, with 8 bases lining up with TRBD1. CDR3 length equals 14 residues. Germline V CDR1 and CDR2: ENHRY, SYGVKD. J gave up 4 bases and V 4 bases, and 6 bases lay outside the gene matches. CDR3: CAISVSGTGYEQYF. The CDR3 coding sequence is TGTGCCATCAGTGTTTCCGGGACAGGATACGAGCAGTACTTC.

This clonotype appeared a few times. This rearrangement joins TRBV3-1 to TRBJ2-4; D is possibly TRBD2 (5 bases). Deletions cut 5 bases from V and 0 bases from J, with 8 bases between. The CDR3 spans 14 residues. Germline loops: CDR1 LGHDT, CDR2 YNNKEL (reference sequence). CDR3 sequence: CASSGGLAKNIQYF. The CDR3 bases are TGTGCCAGCAGCGGAGGACTAGCCAAAAACATTCAGTACTTC.

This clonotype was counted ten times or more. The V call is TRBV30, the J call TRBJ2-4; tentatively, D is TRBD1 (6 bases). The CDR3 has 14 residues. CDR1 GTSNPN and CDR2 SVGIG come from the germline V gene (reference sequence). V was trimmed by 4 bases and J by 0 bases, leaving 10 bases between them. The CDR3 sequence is CAWNGRGAKNIQYF. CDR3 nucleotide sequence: TGTGCCTGGAACGGCAGGGGAGCCAAAAACATTCAGTACTTC.

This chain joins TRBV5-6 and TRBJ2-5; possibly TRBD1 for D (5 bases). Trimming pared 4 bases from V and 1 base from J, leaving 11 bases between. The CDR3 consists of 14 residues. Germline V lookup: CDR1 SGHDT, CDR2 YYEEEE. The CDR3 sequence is CASSARQPQETQYF. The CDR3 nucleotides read TGTGCCAGCAGCGCCCGACAGCCCCAAGAGACCCAGTACTTC. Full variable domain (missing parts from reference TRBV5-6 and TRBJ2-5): DAGVTQSPTHLIKTRGQQVTLRCSPKSGHDTVSWYQQALGQGPQFIFQYYEEEERQRGNFPDRFSGHQFPNYSSELNVNALLLGDSALYLCASSARQPQETQYFGPGTRLLVL.

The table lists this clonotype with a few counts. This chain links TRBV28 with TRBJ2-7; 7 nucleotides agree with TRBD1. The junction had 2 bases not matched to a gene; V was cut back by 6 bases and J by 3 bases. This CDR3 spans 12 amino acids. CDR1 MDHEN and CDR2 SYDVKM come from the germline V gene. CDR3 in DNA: TGTGCCAGCAGGCGACAGGGCTACGAGCAGTACTTC. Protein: CASRRQGYEQYF.

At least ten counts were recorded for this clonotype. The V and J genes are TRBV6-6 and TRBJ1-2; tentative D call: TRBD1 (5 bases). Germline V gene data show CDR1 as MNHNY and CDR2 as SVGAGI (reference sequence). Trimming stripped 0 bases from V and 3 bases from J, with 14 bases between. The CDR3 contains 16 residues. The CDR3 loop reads CASSYSAGGTYYGYTF. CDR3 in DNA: TGTGCCAGCAGTTACTCGGCGGGAGGGACCTACTATGGCTACACCTTC.

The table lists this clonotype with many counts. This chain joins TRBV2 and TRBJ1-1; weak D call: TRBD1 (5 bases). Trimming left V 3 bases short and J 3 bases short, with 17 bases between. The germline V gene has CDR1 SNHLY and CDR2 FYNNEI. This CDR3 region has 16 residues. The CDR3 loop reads CASSDTTDRPYTEAFF. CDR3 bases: TGTGCCAGCAGTGACACCACCGACAGACCCTACACTGAAGCTTTCTTT.

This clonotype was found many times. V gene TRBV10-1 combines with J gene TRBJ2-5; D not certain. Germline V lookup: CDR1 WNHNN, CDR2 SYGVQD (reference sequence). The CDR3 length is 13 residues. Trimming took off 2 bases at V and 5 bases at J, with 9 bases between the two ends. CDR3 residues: CASSEGLSETQYF. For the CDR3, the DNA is TGCGCCAGCAGTGAGGGGCTTTCGGAGACCCAGTACTTC.

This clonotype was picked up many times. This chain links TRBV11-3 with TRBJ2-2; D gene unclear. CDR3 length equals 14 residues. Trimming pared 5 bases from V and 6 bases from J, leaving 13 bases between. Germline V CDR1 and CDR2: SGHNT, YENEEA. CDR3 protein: CASSPDQRPGELFF. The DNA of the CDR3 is TGTGCCAGCAGCCCTGACCAACGGCCCGGGGAGCTGTTTTTT.

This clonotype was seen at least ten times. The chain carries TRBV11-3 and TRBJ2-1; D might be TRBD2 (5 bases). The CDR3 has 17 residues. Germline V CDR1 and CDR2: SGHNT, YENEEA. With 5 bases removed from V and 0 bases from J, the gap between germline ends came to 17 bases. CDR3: CASSPGSRGPSYNEQFF. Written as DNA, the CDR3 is TGTGCCAGCAGCCCCGGCTCCCGGGGTCCCTCCTACAATGAGCAGTTCTTC.

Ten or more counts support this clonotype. The CDR3 protein is CASSRFGQGNTGELFF. In nucleotides, the CDR3 is TGCGCCAGCAGTCGATTTGGACAGGGGAACACCGGGGAGCTGTTTTTT. The chain recombines TRBV5-1 with TRBJ2-2; 8 bases line up with TRBD1. Germline CDR1 and CDR2: SGHRS and YFSETQ. This CDR3 comprises 16 residues. Trimming took 5 bases from V and 1 from J; bases not matched to a gene: 7.

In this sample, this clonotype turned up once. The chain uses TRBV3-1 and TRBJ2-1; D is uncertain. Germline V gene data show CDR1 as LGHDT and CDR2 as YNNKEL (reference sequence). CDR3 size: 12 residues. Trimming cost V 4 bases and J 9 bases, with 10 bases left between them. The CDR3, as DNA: TGTGCCAGCAGCCCTCCGAGAAGTGAGCAGTTCTTC. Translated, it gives CASSPPRSEQFF.

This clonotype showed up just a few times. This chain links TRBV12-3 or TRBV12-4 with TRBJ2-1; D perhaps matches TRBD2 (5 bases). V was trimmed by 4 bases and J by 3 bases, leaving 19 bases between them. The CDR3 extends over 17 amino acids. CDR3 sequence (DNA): TGTGCCAGCAGTTCGACTACGCTAGCAGGAGGCTACAATGAGCAGTTCTTC. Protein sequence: CASSSTTLAGGYNEQFF.

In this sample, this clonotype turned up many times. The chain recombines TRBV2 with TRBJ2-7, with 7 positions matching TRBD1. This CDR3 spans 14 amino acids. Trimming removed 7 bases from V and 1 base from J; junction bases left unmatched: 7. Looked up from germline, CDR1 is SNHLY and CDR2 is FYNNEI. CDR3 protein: CASILGTESYEQYF. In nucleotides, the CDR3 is TGTGCCAGCATCCTCGGGACAGAGTCCTACGAGCAGTACTTC.

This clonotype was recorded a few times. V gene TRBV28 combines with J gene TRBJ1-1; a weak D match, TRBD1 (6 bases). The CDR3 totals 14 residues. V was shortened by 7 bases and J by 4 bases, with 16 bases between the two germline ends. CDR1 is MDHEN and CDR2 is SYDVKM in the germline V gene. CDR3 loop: CASKNYRTATEAFF. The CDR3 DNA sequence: TGTGCCAGCAAGAATTATCGGACAGCCACTGAAGCTTTCTTT.

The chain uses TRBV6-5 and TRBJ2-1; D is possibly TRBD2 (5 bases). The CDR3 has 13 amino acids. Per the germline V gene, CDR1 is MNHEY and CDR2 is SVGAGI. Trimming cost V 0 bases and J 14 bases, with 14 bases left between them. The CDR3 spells CASSYSEAKGKFF. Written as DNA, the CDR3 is TGTGCCAGCAGTTACTCGGAGGCCAAGGGAAAGTTCTTC.

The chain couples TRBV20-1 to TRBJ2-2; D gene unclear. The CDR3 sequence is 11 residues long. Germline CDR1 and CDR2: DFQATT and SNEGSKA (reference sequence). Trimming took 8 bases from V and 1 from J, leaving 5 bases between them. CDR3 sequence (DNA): TGCAGTATTATGAACACCGGGGAGCTGTTTTTT. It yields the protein CSIMNTGELFF.

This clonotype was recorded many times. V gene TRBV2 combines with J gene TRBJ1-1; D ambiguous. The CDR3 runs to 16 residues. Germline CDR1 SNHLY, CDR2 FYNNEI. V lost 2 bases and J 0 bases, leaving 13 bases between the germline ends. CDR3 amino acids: CASSEPLEGLNTEAFF. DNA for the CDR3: TGTGCCAGCAGTGAACCCTTGGAGGGCCTGAACACTGAAGCTTTCTTT.

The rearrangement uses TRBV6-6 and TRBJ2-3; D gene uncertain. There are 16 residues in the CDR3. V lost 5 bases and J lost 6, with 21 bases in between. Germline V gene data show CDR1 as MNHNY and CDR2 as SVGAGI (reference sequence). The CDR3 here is CASSPTTESPPDTQYF. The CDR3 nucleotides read TGTGCCAGCAGTCCCACAACGGAGTCCCCACCGGATACGCAGTATTTT.

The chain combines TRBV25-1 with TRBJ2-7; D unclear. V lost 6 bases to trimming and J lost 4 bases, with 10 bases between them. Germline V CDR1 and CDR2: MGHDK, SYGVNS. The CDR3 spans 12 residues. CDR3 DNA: TGTGCCAGCAGCCGCCGAGGATACGAGCAGTACTTC. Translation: CASSRRGYEQYF.

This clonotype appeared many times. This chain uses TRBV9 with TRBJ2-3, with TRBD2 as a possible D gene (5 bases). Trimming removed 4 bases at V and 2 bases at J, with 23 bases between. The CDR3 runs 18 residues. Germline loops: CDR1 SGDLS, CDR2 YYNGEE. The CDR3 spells CASSPRVGAEALTDTQYF. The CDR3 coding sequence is TGTGCCAGCAGCCCGAGGGTCGGAGCGGAGGCCCTCACAGATACGCAGTATTTT.